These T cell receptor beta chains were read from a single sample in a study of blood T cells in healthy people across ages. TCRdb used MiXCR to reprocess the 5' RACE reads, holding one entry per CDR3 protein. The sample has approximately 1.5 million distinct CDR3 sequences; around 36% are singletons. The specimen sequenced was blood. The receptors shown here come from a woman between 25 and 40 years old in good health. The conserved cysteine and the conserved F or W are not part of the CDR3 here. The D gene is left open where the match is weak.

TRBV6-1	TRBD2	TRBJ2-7	ASRQFSGTIYEQY
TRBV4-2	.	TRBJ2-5	ASSQDLGRETQY
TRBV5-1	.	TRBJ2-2	ASSLNGGTGERF
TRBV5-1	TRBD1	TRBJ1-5	ASSLGTGGSNQPQH
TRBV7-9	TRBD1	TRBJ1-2	VSSSGQGGYGYT
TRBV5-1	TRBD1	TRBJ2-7	ASSSTGGCYEQY
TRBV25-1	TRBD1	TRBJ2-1	ASSDPGQPFGEQF
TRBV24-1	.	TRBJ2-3	STSDSSRVPDTQY
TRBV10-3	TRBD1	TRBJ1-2	AISRDRDYGYT
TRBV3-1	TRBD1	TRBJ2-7	ASSQVGTGGAYEQY
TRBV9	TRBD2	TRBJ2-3	ASSVGTSDSDTQY
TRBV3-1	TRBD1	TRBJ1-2	ASSQDREGYGYT
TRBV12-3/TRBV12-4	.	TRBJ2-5	ASGTSRESGTQY
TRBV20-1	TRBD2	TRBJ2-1	SASIESRTSGGAYNEQF
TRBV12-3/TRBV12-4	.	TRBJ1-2	ASSQGRANYGYT
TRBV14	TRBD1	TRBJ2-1	ASSRDRVYYNEQF
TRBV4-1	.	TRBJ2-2	ASSQGRNGYTGELF